These 24 T cell receptor beta chains were all obtained from the same sample, sequenced in a study of shared clonotypes between healthy human individuals. Clones were sequenced by immunoSEQ multiplex PCR, and TCRdb holds only the in-frame ones, with some missing. Altogether roughly 2,300,000 clones are present, 92% being singletons, with the ten largest covering roughly 0.34%. Sample: naive CD4+ T cells from PBMCs. Documented subset: CD45RA+ positively selected. These receptors originate from a man aged 18 to 30 in good health. Some clones in this sample may be carry-over from other donors' samples.

The chain joins TRBV18 to TRBJ2-2, with 13 bases that match TRBD2. V was pared by 5 bases and J by 3 bases, with 0 bases of the junction left unmatched. The CDR3 is 15 residues long. Germline loops: CDR1 KGHSH, CDR2 LQKENI. CDR3 protein: CASSGLAGDTGELFF. CDR3 sequence (DNA): TGTGCCAGCTCAGGACTAGCGGGAGACACCGGGGAGCTGTTTTTT.

The chain carries TRBV27 and TRBJ2-7; TRBD2 matches at 10 bases. CDR1 MNHEY and CDR2 SMNVEV come from the germline V gene (reference sequence). V shed 3 bases and J 2 bases; nucleotides not matched to a gene: 4. The CDR3 consists of 15 residues. CDR3 loop: CASSLSSGRPYEQYF. DNA for the CDR3: TGTGCCAGCAGTTTGTCTAGCGGGAGACCCTACGAGCAGTACTTC.

This clone has a single count. The chain joins TRBV28 to TRBJ1-1; 8 bases are shared with TRBD1. Per germline, CDR1 MDHEN and CDR2 SYDVKM. The J segment lost 5 bases and the V segment lost 3 bases, leaving 5 bases of the junction unmatched. The CDR3 loop spans 14 amino acids. The CDR3 spells CASSLTGARTEAFF. Written as DNA, the CDR3 is TGTGCCAGCAGTTTGACAGGGGCGCGAACTGAAGCTTTCTTT. Based on the CDR3 plus reference TRBV28 and TRBJ1-1, the full variable domain is DVKVTQSSRYLVKRTGEKVFLECVQDMDHENMFWYRQDPGLGLRLIYFSYDVKMKEKGDIPEGYSVSREKKERFSLILESASTNQTSMYLCASSLTGARTEAFFGQGTRLTVV.

J is TRBJ1-3 and V is TRBV5-4; D is undetermined. Trimming took 2 bases from V and 0 from J, leaving 15 bases between them. CDR3 size: 17 residues. The germline V gene has CDR1 SGHNT and CDR2 YYREEE (reference sequence). CDR3 residues: CASSLIDPTRSGNTIYF. The CDR3 DNA follows: TGTGCCAGCAGCTTAATAGACCCAACACGCTCTGGAAACACCATATATTTT.

This clone is a singleton in its sample. The chain employs TRBV19 and TRBJ2-7, with 7 bases that match TRBD2. Germline loops: CDR1 LNHDA, CDR2 SQIVND (reference sequence). This CDR3 is 14 amino acids long. Unmatched junction bases numbered 6, after V lost 7 bases and J lost 0 bases. The DNA for the CDR3 is TGTGCCAGTAAAACTAGCGTGAGCTCCTACGAGCAGTACTTC. It translates to CASKTSVSSYEQYF. Drawing the rest from reference TRBV19 and TRBJ2-7, the complete variable domain is DGGITQSPKYLFRKEGQNVTLSCEQNLNHDAMYWYRQDPGQGLRLIYYSQIVNDFQKGDIAEGYSVSREKKESFPLTVTSAQKNPTAFYLCASKTSVSSYEQYFGPGTRLTVT.

The V call is TRBV5-1, the J call TRBJ1-4; a weak D match, TRBD1 (5 bases). The CDR3 covers 16 residues. Germline V gene lookup returns CDR1 SGHRS and CDR2 YFSETQ. V gave up 0 bases and J gave up 1 base, with 10 bases separating them. The CDR3 nucleotides are TGCGCCAGCAGCTTGGCCGTTCAGGGAACTAATGAAAAACTGTTTTTT. Amino acid sequence: CASSLAVQGTNEKLFF.

The J gene is TRBJ2-7, the V gene TRBV14; 7 nucleotides line up with TRBD2. The junction had 4 bases not matched to a gene; V was cut back by 0 bases and J by 2 bases. The CDR3 extends over 15 amino acids. CDR1 is SGHDN and CDR2 is FVKESK in the germline V gene. The CDR3 region has the DNA TGTGCCAGCAGCCAAGAGGGGAGGGCTACCTACGAGCAGTACTTC. Protein: CASSQEGRATYEQYF.

This clone appeared a single time. This chain joins TRBV7-9 and TRBJ1-5; D is ambiguous. The CDR3 runs to 13 residues. Germline values: CDR1 SEHNR, CDR2 FQNEAQ (reference sequence). The V gene lost 2 bases and the J gene lost 3 bases, with 5 bases spanning the gap. DNA for the CDR3: TGTGCCAGCAGCTTATCGACCAATCAGCCCCAGCATTTT. This translates into CASSLSTNQPQHF.

In DNA, the CDR3 is TGTGCCAGCAGCCCGCGGGACAGCTATAGGCAGTTCTTC. It encodes CASSPRDSYRQFF. V gene TRBV21-1 combines with J gene TRBJ2-1; the D segment call TRBD1 is taken from the table without a DNA check. TRBV21-1 is given as a pseudogene. The CDR3 sequence is 13 residues long.

The chain has TRBV4-3 and TRBJ2-3; possibly TRBD2 for D (6 bases). CDR3 length equals 17 residues. The ends were cut back, 1 base at V and 1 base at J, with 15 bases in the middle. The V gene's germline CDR1 is LGHNA and CDR2 YSLEER. CDR3 DNA: TGCGCCAGCAGCCAAGTAGTGGGCGGGGACGGCACAGATACGCAGTATTTT. Amino acids: CASSQVVGGDGTDTQYF.

The V and J genes are TRBV18 and TRBJ1-2; no clear D gene. Germline CDR1 reads KGHSH; CDR2 reads LQKENI. V was trimmed by 2 bases and J by 4 bases, leaving 8 bases between them. There are 13 residues in the CDR3. CDR3 residues: CASSPAGLYGYTF. Here the CDR3 DNA reads TGTGCCAGCTCACCAGCCGGGCTCTATGGCTACACCTTC.

The chain joins TRBV7-9 to TRBJ2-3; 10 bases fit TRBD1. V lost 6 bases and J lost 2; bases outside the gene matches: 5. CDR1 and CDR2 from the germline V gene are SEHNR and FQNEAQ (reference sequence). This CDR3 has 15 amino acids. CDR3 protein: CASRPGQGHTDTQYF. CDR3 nucleotide sequence: TGTGCCAGCAGACCGGGACAGGGGCACACAGATACGCAGTATTTT.

This rearrangement joins TRBV23-1 to TRBJ1-2; D is uncertain. TRBV23-1 is filed as an ORF, its function uncertain. This CDR3 has 14 amino acids. The germline V and J ends were trimmed by 7 bases and 4 bases, with 16 bases remaining between them. The CDR3, as DNA: TGCGCCAGCAACCCATGGCGGTGCATCTATGGCTACACCTTC. Its translation: CASNPWRCIYGYTF.

V is TRBV5-4 and J is TRBJ2-7; D is uncertain. The CDR3 is made up of 14 amino acids. Germline V CDR1 and CDR2: SGHNT, YYREEE (reference sequence). V gave up 3 bases and J gave up 3 bases, with 13 bases separating them. The CDR3 here is CASSSSTTVYEQYF. CDR3 nucleotides: TGTGCCAGCAGCTCGTCGACAACGGTCTACGAGCAGTACTTC.

In the case of this clone: This sample includes further DNA sequences coding for the same CDR3. The chain has TRBV9 and TRBJ2-1; 12 nucleotides match TRBD2. The CDR3 sequence is 16 residues long. Trimming at V came to 0 bases and at J to 4 bases, leaving 2 bases not matched to a gene. Germline loops: CDR1 SGDLS, CDR2 YYNGEE. The CDR3 nucleotides read TGTGCCAGCAGCGTAGCAGGACTAGCGGGGTACAATGAGCAGTTCTTC. This encodes CASSVAGLAGYNEQFF.

This chain links TRBV5-1 with TRBJ2-3; the match to TRBD1 covers 10 bases. Unmatched junction bases numbered 4, after V lost 0 bases and J lost 6 bases. The CDR3 contains 15 residues. Germline assignment: CDR1 SGHRS and CDR2 YFSETQ. The CDR3 DNA follows: TGCGCCAGCAGCTTGGTGACAGGGGGCCCCGATACGCAGTATTTT. It encodes CASSLVTGGPDTQYF.

Concerning this clone itself: The sample has other DNA sequences that encode this CDR3 too. This chain joins TRBV9 and TRBJ2-5; D gene uncertain. Germline CDR1 and CDR2: SGDLS and YYNGEE. This CDR3 is built from 14 residues. V was trimmed by 0 bases and J by 5 bases, leaving 11 bases between them. This chain's CDR3 is CASSVGGGWETQYF. The DNA for the CDR3 is TGTGCCAGCAGCGTAGGAGGTGGCTGGGAGACCCAGTACTTC.

The rearrangement links TRBV6-4 to TRBJ2-7, with 7 nucleotides matching TRBD1. This CDR3 has 12 amino acids. CDR1 is MRHNA and CDR2 is SNTAGT in the germline V gene. The CDR3 spells CASSDFPGTVRV. The CDR3 nucleotides read TGTGCCAGCAGTGACTTCCCCGGGACAGTCAGAGTC.

CDR3 sequence: CAWTGTGSTDTQYF. CDR3 DNA sequence: TGTGCCTGGACCGGGACAGGAAGCACAGATACGCAGTATTTT. The chain is built from TRBV30 and TRBJ2-3; 8 bases line up with TRBD1. The germline V gene has CDR1 GTSNPN and CDR2 SVGIG (reference sequence). This CDR3 region has 14 residues. V was pared by 4 bases and J by 0 bases, with 3 bases of the junction left unmatched. The full variable domain, completed using reference TRBV30 and TRBJ2-3, is SQTIHQWPATLVQPVGSPLSLECTVEGTSNPNLYWYRQAAGRGLQLLFYSVGIGQISSEVPQNLSASRPQDRQFILSSKKLLLSDSGFYLCAWTGTGSTDTQYFGPGTRLTVL.

The V call is TRBV7-9, the J call TRBJ1-1; the D gene is possibly TRBD1 (6 bases). V lost 5 bases, J lost 3 bases, and 13 bases lay in between. The CDR3 runs to 14 residues. Per germline, CDR1 SEHNR and CDR2 FQNEAQ (reference sequence). The DNA of the CDR3 is TGTGCCAGCAGCGATCAGGGGCTTGACACTGAAGCTTTCTTT. Translating gives CASSDQGLDTEAFF.

This rearrangement joins TRBV11-3 to TRBJ1-2; perhaps TRBD1 as D (6 bases). CDR1 SGHNT and CDR2 YENEEA come from the germline V gene. Trimming removed 5 bases at V and 2 bases at J, with 18 bases between. The CDR3 runs 16 residues. CDR3 DNA: TGTGCCAGCAGCCTAAGACCTTCCAGGGGAAACTATGGCTACACCTTC. This gives the protein CASSLRPSRGNYGYTF. Full variable domain (rest looked up from reference TRBV11-3 and TRBJ1-2): EAGVVQSPRYKIIEKKQPVAFWCNPISGHNTLYWYLQNLGQGPELLIRYENEEAVDDSQLPKDRFSAERLKGVDSTLKIQPAELGDSAVYLCASSLRPSRGNYGYTFGSGTRLTVV.

The chain uses TRBV27 and TRBJ2-2; D is possibly TRBD2 (6 bases). V lost 2 bases and J 1 base, leaving 17 bases between the germline ends. The germline CDR1 and CDR2 sequences are MNHEY and SMNVEV (reference sequence). The CDR3 totals 18 residues. Here the CDR3 reads CASSLRVMGGVNTGELFF. The CDR3 coding sequence is TGTGCCAGCAGTTTACGAGTTATGGGCGGGGTGAACACCGGGGAGCTGTTTTTT.

CDR3 region: CASSLDQGLGEQYF. DNA for the CDR3: TGTGCCAGCAGCTTGGATCAGGGTTTGGGAGAGCAGTACTTC. This chain links TRBV5-4 with TRBJ2-7; possible D gene TRBD1, 5 bases. V was shortened by 0 bases and J by 7 bases, with 14 bases between the two germline ends. This CDR3 spans 14 amino acids. Germline V CDR1 and CDR2: SGHNT, YYREEE (reference sequence).

The J gene is TRBJ2-7, the V gene TRBV6-6; D gene ambiguous. Germline V gene sequence: CDR1 MNHNY, CDR2 SVGAGI (reference sequence). This CDR3 comprises 14 residues. V dropped 2 bases and J dropped 0 bases, with 8 bases sitting between them. The CDR3 DNA sequence: TGTGCCAGCAGTTACCCAGCGAGCTCCTACGAGCAGTACTTC. This sequence encodes CASSYPASSYEQYF.